A single TCR beta chain is shown here with its context. This entry comes from a study of blood T cell repertoires in COVID-19. Background on the study: Specimens from acute and convalescent COVID-19 originated in the United States, Italy and Spain.

V was pared by 4 bases and J by 4 bases, with 8 bases of the junction left unmatched. The CDR3 has 15 amino acids. Germline lookup yields CDR1 LNHDA and CDR2 SQIVND (reference sequence). Sequenced by immunoSEQ multiplex PCR; TCRdb stores in-frame clones only, minus some. Here the sample spans fewer than 650,000 clones, roughly nine tenths being singletons. The chain carries TRBV19 and TRBJ2-7; 9 nucleotides line up with TRBD1. The specimen sequenced was peripheral blood. This TCR came from a woman between 50 and 59 years old with COVID-19, enrolled during active disease. The CDR3 DNA reads as TGTGCCAGTAGTAAACAGGGGACAGGGAGATACGAGCAGTACTTC. The encoded protein is CASSKQGTGRYEQYF.